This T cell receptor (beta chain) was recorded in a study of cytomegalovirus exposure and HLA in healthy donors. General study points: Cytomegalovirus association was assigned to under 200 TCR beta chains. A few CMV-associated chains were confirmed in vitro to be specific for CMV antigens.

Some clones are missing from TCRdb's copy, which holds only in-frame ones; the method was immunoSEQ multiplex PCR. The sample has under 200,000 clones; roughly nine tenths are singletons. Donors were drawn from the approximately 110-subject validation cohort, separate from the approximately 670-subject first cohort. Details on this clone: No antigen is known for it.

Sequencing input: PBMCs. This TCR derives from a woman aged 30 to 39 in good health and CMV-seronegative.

This CDR3 reads CAWRGMLTEAFF. The CDR3 coding sequence is TGTGCCTGGAGGGGGATGCTCACTGAAGCTTTCTTT. V usage is TRBV30 and J usage is TRBJ1-1; D unclear. V was pared by 3 bases and J by 4 bases, with 9 bases between. The CDR3 consists of 12 residues. CDR1 and CDR2 (germline): GTSNPN, SVGIG (reference sequence).